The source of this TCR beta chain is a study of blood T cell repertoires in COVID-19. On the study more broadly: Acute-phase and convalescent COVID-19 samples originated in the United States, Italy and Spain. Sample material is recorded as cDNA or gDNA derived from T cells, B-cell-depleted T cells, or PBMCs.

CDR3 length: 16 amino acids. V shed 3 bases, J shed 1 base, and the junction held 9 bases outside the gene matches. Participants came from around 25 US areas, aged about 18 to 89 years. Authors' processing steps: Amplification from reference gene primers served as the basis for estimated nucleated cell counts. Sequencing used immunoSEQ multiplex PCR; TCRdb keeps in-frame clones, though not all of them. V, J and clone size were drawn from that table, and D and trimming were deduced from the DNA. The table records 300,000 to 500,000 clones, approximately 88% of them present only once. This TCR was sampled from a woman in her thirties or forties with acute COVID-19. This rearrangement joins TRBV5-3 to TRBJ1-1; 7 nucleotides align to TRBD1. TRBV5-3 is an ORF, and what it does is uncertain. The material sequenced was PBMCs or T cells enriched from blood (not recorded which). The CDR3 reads CARSSLAGTENTEAFF. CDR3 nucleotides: TGTGCCAGAAGCTCCCTGGCCGGGACAGAGAACACTGAAGCTTTCTTT.